This T cell receptor beta chain was sequenced during a study of cytomegalovirus exposure and HLA in healthy donors. Of note for this clone: Its target is not known.

Overall study findings and caveats: Earlier analysis found most TCR beta V segments productive about 87% or about 30% of the time. An analysis was carried out later, and it reportedly showed fewer N-insertions in an Asian-associated ancestry cluster than the approximately 610-donor mean.

PCR used 60 Vbeta primers and 13 Jbeta primers. Authors' processing steps: As a later analysis found, there were 70 million to 100 million unique TCR beta chains, of which 8.5 million to 13 million were shared. This table comes from immunoSEQ multiplex PCR, and its TCRdb copy is limited to in-frame clones, with some not included. Clone size and the V and J calls come from that table; the DNA yielded D and trimming. The table records roughly 80,000 clones, 84% of them present only once. The TCR sequence derives from a woman aged 50 to 65 in good health and CMV-seronegative. The material sequenced was PBMCs.

The CDR3 loop reads CASTDGDQPQHF. The DNA for the CDR3 is TGTGCCAGCACCGATGGAGATCAGCCCCAGCATTTT. This rearrangement joins TRBV25-1 to TRBJ1-5; D is ambiguous. V shed 7 bases and J shed 5 bases, with 9 bases lying between them. Per the germline V gene, CDR1 is MGHDK and CDR2 is SYGVNS. This CDR3 has 12 residues. The entire variable domain, with the rest obtained from reference TRBV25-1 and TRBJ1-5, is as follows: EADIYQTPRYLVIGTGKKITLECSQTMGHDKMYWYQQDPGMELHLIHYSYGVNSTEKGDLSSESTVSRIRTEHFPLTLESARPSHTSQYLCASTDGDQPQHFGDGTRLSIL.